The 22 T cell receptor beta chains below come from one sample, sequenced in a study of CD8+CD57+ T cells in acquired aplastic anemia (dated by TCRdb to 2016 to 2018). Flow cytometry had shown CD8+CD57+ cell expansion in the patients selected for sequencing. TCRdb shows the sequencer as Illumina HiSeq 2000. Genomic DNA served as template for TCR beta VDJ combination and CDR3 sequence profiling. In-frame beta chains were kept once TCRdb had trimmed the public reads at Q25 with fastp and called clones with MiXCR. Rows with one shared CDR3 protein collapse into an entry with the most common genes and DNA. This sample comprises roughly 180,000 distinct CDR3 sequences, approximately 48% of them detected only once. About an eighth of the sample belongs to the ten largest clones. Sequenced input: sorted CD4+, CD8+, or CD8+CD57+ T cells (not recorded which) from PBMCs. These receptors all come from a human donor with aplastic anemia.

The V gene is TRBV9, the J gene TRBJ2-7, with 8 bases identical to TRBD2. Trimming removed 0 bases from V and 4 bases from J; junction bases left unmatched: 3. Germline CDR1 SGDLS, CDR2 YYNGEE. The CDR3 covers 14 residues. Written as DNA, the CDR3 is TGTGCCAGCAGCGTAGCTACGGGGGGGTACGAGCAGTACTTC. Its protein is CASSVATGGYEQYF.

V is TRBV2 and J is TRBJ1-5; tentative D call: TRBD1 (5 bases). The CDR3 is made up of 15 amino acids. The V end was cut by 2 bases, the J end by 1 base, with 9 bases between. CDR1 is SNHLY, CDR2 FYNNEI, per germline. In DNA, the CDR3 is TGTGCCAGCAGTGAAACCAGGGCGAGCAATCAGCCCCAGCATTTT. Protein product: CASSETRASNQPQHF.

This chain links TRBV19 with TRBJ1-6; 7 bases fit TRBD1. The CDR3 covers 15 residues. Germline V gene data show CDR1 as LNHDA and CDR2 as SQIVND (reference sequence). V shed 4 bases and J 3 bases; nucleotides not matched to a gene: 3. The CDR3 spells CASSSRQGYNSPLHF. CDR3 nucleotides: TGTGCCAGTAGTAGCAGACAGGGCTATAATTCACCCCTCCACTTT.

As regards this clonotype: With a much larger clone just one base away, this may be a read error. V gene TRBV12-3 or TRBV12-4 combines with J gene TRBJ1-1, with no clear D. This CDR3 region has 12 residues. Trimming stripped 8 bases from V and 3 bases from J, with 10 bases between. The CDR3 region has the DNA TGTGCCAGCCGGCTCATGGACACTGAAGCTTTCTTT. The encoded protein is CASRLMDTEAFF.

This sequence joins TRBV12-3 or TRBV12-4 and TRBJ2-1; 10 bases map to TRBD2. This CDR3 has 18 amino acids. V trimming: 3 bases; J trimming: 9 bases; junction bases outside the gene matches: 17. The CDR3 nucleotides read TGTGCCAGCAGTTTTTACGAGGGGCCCAGCGGGGGGGCGGGTGAGCAGTTCTTC. Translated: CASSFYEGPSGGAGEQFF.

This clonotype was detected only a few times. The chain employs TRBV13 and TRBJ1-6; D call uncertain. The CDR3 length is 15 residues. The germline CDR1 and CDR2 sequences are PRHDT and FYEKMQ (reference sequence). Trimming stripped 6 bases from V and 2 bases from J, with 11 bases between. Here the CDR3 reads CASRIKGAYNSPLHF. Here the CDR3 DNA reads TGTGCCAGCAGGATAAAGGGCGCCTATAATTCACCCCTCCACTTT.

This clonotype showed up just once. This may stem from a read error, because a much larger clone lies one nucleotide away. The chain uses TRBV19 and TRBJ2-7, with 8 nucleotides matching TRBD1. The CDR3 is 18 residues long. J was trimmed by 0 bases and V by 1 base; bases with no gene match: 11. Germline V gene sequence: CDR1 LNHDA, CDR2 SQIVND (reference sequence). The CDR3 DNA reads TGTGCCAGTAGTATAGGGGACAGGTCCCCTAGGAGCTCCTACGAGCAGTACTTC. Its translation is CASSIGDRSPRSSYEQYF.

This clonotype was seen only a few times. The chain combines TRBV29-1 with TRBJ2-2; D not resolved. Germline V gives CDR1 SQVTM, CDR2 ANQGSEA. The CDR3 is made up of 13 amino acids. V lost 2 bases, J lost 0 bases, and 4 bases lay in between. The CDR3, as DNA: TGCAGCGTTGAACAGGCGAACACCGGGGAGCTGTTTTTT. Encoded protein: CSVEQANTGELFF.

This clonotype was recorded only once. V is TRBV24-1 and J is TRBJ1-2; D uncertain. The V and J ends lost 0 bases and 4 bases respectively, with 8 bases between them. Germline-derived CDR1 and CDR2 are KGHDR and SFDVKD. The CDR3 sequence is 14 residues long. This CDR3 reads CATSDLSRTYGYTF. CDR3 bases: TGTGCCACCAGTGATTTGTCCAGAACCTATGGCTACACCTTC.

The chain combines TRBV7-2 with TRBJ1-5, with D maybe TRBD1 (5 bases). The CDR3 is 14 amino acids. Germline CDR1 is SGHTA and CDR2 is FQGNSA. Trimming left V 6 bases short and J 7 bases short, with 16 bases between. In nucleotides, the CDR3 is TGTGCCAGCAGGGCGTCGGGGGTTCGGCAGCCCCAGCATTTT. Protein product: CASRASGVRQPQHF.

This chain links TRBV15 with TRBJ2-7; either TRBD1 or TRBD2 may supply D (7 bases each). The length of the CDR3 is 14 residues. Germline V gene lookup returns CDR1 LNHNV and CDR2 YYDKDF (reference sequence). V was pared by 2 bases and J by 7 bases, with 15 bases between. The CDR3, as DNA: TGTGCCACCAGCAGACCTGACAGGGAGGGAGAGCAGTACTTC. It encodes CATSRPDREGEQYF.

This clonotype was seen ten or more times. The chain employs TRBV7-9 and TRBJ1-4, with D perhaps matching TRBD1 (6 bases). Trimming pared 3 bases from V and 7 bases from J, leaving 12 bases between. Germline V gene lookup returns CDR1 SEHNR and CDR2 FQNEAQ (reference sequence). The CDR3 consists of 14 residues. The CDR3 reads CASSLGAQGEKLFF. The CDR3 nucleotides are TGTGCCAGCAGCTTGGGGGCCCAGGGTGAAAAACTGTTTTTT.

The chain employs TRBV24-1 and TRBJ1-4; D may be TRBD1 (6 bases). This CDR3 has 16 amino acids. From germline, CDR1 is KGHDR and CDR2 SFDVKD. V was cut by 2 bases and J by 4 bases, with 13 bases left in between. The CDR3 here is CATSDSQGPDNEKLFF. CDR3 in DNA: TGTGCCACCAGTGATTCCCAGGGGCCAGATAATGAAAAACTGTTTTTT.

There are many counts of this clonotype. The V gene is TRBV12-3 or TRBV12-4, the J gene TRBJ1-4; TRBD1 aligns across 8 bases. This CDR3 has 10 amino acids. V dropped 5 bases and J dropped 14; count of bases not matched to a gene: 1. The DNA for the CDR3 is TGTGCCAGCAGTGGGGACAGGCTGTTTTTT. Translated, it gives CASSGDRLFF.

Regarding this clonotype: A read error may account for a junction end that differs from germline. The chain couples TRBV7-9 to TRBJ1-1; D unclear. CDR3 length equals 15 residues. Germline V CDR1 and CDR2: SEHNR, FQNEAQ (reference sequence). The DNA for the CDR3 is TGTGCCAGCAGCTTAGCGCCCACATTGACCACTAAAGCTTTCTTT. It translates to CASSLAPTLTTKAFF.

In DNA, the CDR3 is TGTGCCACCCCTCACCTTACTCAGGAGACCCAGTACTTC. Its translation is CATPHLTQETQYF. This sequence joins TRBV24-1 and TRBJ2-5, with D hard to call. Trimming cost V 9 bases and J 5 bases, with 15 bases left between them. Germline CDR1 reads KGHDR; CDR2 reads SFDVKD. This CDR3 spans 13 amino acids.

The V call is TRBV7-2, the J call TRBJ2-1, with D unresolved. The CDR3 sequence is 12 residues long. V gave up 5 bases and J gave up 9 bases, with 11 bases separating them. Germline CDR1 and CDR2: SGHTA and FQGNSA. The CDR3 reads CASSRTGFEQFF. Here the CDR3 DNA reads TGTGCCAGCAGCCGGACCGGGTTTGAGCAGTTCTTC.

This clonotype showed up just a few times. The chain couples TRBV7-3 to TRBJ2-1, with D maybe TRBD2 (5 bases). This CDR3 contains 13 residues. CDR1 is SGHTA and CDR2 is FQGTGA in the germline V gene. Trimming pared 4 bases from V and 4 bases from J, leaving 8 bases between. The CDR3 region is CASSSGVYNEQFF. The CDR3, as DNA: TGTGCCAGCAGCTCCGGGGTTTACAATGAGCAGTTCTTC.

This clonotype was recorded many times. The chain combines TRBV12-3 or TRBV12-4 with TRBJ2-7; D call uncertain. This CDR3 spans 13 amino acids. The ends were cut back, 2 bases at V and 3 bases at J, with 8 bases in the middle. In DNA, the CDR3 is TGTGCCAGCAGTTTAATTACTTACTACGAGCAGTACTTC. Its translation is CASSLITYYEQYF.

Ten or more counts support this clonotype. The chain carries TRBV19 and TRBJ1-5; 8 bases fit TRBD1. The CDR3 consists of 13 residues. V was pared by 5 bases and J by 7 bases, with 4 bases of the junction left unmatched. Per germline, CDR1 LNHDA and CDR2 SQIVND (reference sequence). The CDR3 nucleotides are TGTGCCAGTAGTGAAGACAGGGGACAGCCCCAGCATTTT. This codes for CASSEDRGQPQHF.

This clonotype was counted ten times or more. In DNA form, the CDR3 reads TGTGCCAGCAGCCAGCAGGATACGCAGTATTTT. Residues: CASSQQDTQYF. The V gene is TRBV3-1, the J gene TRBJ2-3, with unresolved D. Germline V lookup: CDR1 LGHDT, CDR2 YNNKEL (reference sequence). This CDR3 has 11 residues. Trimming pared 3 bases from V and 6 bases from J, leaving 4 bases between.

The rearrangement joins TRBV10-2 to TRBJ1-1, with a weak D call TRBD1 (6 bases). The CDR3 loop spans 14 amino acids. V was pared by 6 bases and J by 2 bases, with 13 bases between. Germline V gene data show CDR1 as WSHSY and CDR2 as SAAADI. CDR3 sequence: CASRGASRNTEAFF. The CDR3 DNA is TGCGCCAGCAGGGGGGCTTCACGCAACACTGAAGCTTTCTTT.